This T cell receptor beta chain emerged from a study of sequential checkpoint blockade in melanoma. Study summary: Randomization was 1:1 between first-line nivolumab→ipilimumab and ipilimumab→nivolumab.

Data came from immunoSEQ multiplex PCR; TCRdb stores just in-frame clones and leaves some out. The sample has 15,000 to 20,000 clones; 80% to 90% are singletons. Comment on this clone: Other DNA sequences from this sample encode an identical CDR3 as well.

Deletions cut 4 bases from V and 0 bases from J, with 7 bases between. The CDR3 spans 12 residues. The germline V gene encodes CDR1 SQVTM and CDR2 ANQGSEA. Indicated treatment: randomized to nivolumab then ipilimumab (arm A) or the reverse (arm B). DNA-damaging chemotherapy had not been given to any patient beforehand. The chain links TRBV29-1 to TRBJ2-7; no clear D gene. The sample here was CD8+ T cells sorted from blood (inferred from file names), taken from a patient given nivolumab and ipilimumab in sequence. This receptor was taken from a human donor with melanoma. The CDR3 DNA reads TGCAGCGTTGTGGGCAGCTCCTACGAGCAGTACTTC. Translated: CSVVGSSYEQYF.